Shown below are 25 T cell receptor beta chains from a single sample sequenced in a study of identical twins (dated by TCRdb to the mid-2010s). The protocol used for the library was 5' RACE. Sequencing used an Illumina HiSeq 2000. The public reads were quality trimmed at Q25 with fastp and then assembled into clones with MiXCR by TCRdb, keeping productive beta chains. Every CDR3 protein is listed once, alongside the most common genes and DNA of its rows. For this sample there are approximately 500,000 distinct CDR3 sequences; roughly 15% appear just once. The ten largest clones add up to about 0.47% of the sample. This sample also appeared in a second study, on yellow fever vaccine responses in identical twins.

Sequenced sample: CD4+ T cells sorted from blood. The origin of the receptors is a woman aged 18 to 35 in good health.

This clonotype has more than one count but fewer than ten. The CDR3: CASSSQLAGASGNEQFF. DNA for the CDR3: TGCGCCAGCAGCTCCCAACTAGCGGGAGCGAGTGGCAATGAGCAGTTCTTC. V gene TRBV5-1 combines with J gene TRBJ2-1; 11 bases align to TRBD2. CDR1 is SGHRS and CDR2 is YFSETQ in the germline V gene. The CDR3 is made up of 17 amino acids. Trimming took 3 bases from V and 6 from J; bases not matched to a gene: 11. The entire variable domain, with the rest obtained from reference TRBV5-1 and TRBJ2-1, is as follows: KAGVTQTPRYLIKTRGQQVTLSCSPISGHRSVSWYQQTPGQGLQFLFEYFSETQRNKGNFPGRFSGRQFSNSRSEMNVSTLELGDSALYLCASSSQLAGASGNEQFFGPGTRLTVL.

The gene calls are TRBV5-4 and TRBJ2-7; TRBD2 aligns across 13 bases. The CDR3 length is 18 residues. V shed 0 bases and J 6 bases; nucleotides not matched to a gene: 12. Germline V gene sequence: CDR1 SGHNT, CDR2 YYREEE (reference sequence). Here the CDR3 reads CASSLALAGGTLLGEQYF. CDR3 DNA: TGTGCCAGCAGCTTGGCACTAGCGGGAGGGACCCTTCTTGGCGAGCAGTACTTC.

This clonotype was seen a few times. This sequence joins TRBV12-3 or TRBV12-4 and TRBJ2-5; D tentatively reads TRBD1 or TRBD2 (5 bases each). Deletions cut 8 bases from V and 3 bases from J, with 16 bases between. The CDR3 length is 14 residues. Written as DNA, the CDR3 is TGTGCCAGCTCCGCTGAGGGGAAAAAAGAGACCCAGTACTTC. The encoded protein is CASSAEGKKETQYF.

This clonotype was seen a handful of times. The chain has TRBV20-1 and TRBJ2-7, with 11 bases that match TRBD2. From germline, CDR1 is DFQATT and CDR2 SNEGSKA (reference sequence). This CDR3 has 12 residues. The CDR3 DNA is TGCAGCTTAACTAGCGGGAGAGATGAGCAGTACTTC. Protein product: CSLTSGRDEQYF.

This clonotype has more than one count but fewer than ten. This chain connects TRBV29-1 to TRBJ2-1; TRBD2 matches 8 bases. Germline V lookup: CDR1 SQVTM, CDR2 ANQGSEA. The CDR3 consists of 14 residues. After removal of 3 bases from V and 6 bases from J, the junction contained 7 bases not matched to a gene. CDR3 sequence reads: CSVDGGGPFNEQFF. CDR3 coding DNA: TGCAGCGTTGACGGGGGGGGGCCTTTCAATGAGCAGTTCTTC.

This chain links TRBV7-8 with TRBJ2-2; TRBD2 aligns across 14 bases. Trimming took 5 bases from V and 0 from J; bases not matched to a gene: 5. This CDR3 contains 18 residues. Germline V gives CDR1 SGHVS, CDR2 FQNEAQ. The CDR3 nucleotides are TGTGCCAGCAGCGCCCGGACTAGCGGGAGGACGAACACCGGGGAGCTGTTTTTT. It specifies CASSARTSGRTNTGELFF.

CDR3 amino acids: CSAPEGNTEAFF. CDR3 nucleotides: TGCAGTGCCCCAGAAGGGAACACTGAAGCTTTCTTT. The chain has TRBV20-1 and TRBJ1-1; unclear D gene. The CDR3 sequence is 12 residues long. Trimming left V 6 bases short and J 1 base short, with 9 bases between. CDR1 and CDR2 (germline): DFQATT, SNEGSKA (reference sequence).

This clonotype was recorded a few times. The V call is TRBV3-1, the J call TRBJ2-2; 9 nucleotides agree with TRBD1. V lost 0 bases, J lost 4 bases, and 12 bases stayed unmatched. The germline gives CDR1 LGHDT, CDR2 YNNKEL (reference sequence). This CDR3 contains 19 residues. The CDR3 DNA reads TGTGCCAGCAGCCAAGAATTTCTCGGGACAGGGTACGGCACCGGGGAGCTGTTTTTT. Protein product: CASSQEFLGTGYGTGELFF. The full variable domain, completed using reference TRBV3-1 and TRBJ2-2, is DTAVSQTPKYLVTQMGNDKSIKCEQNLGHDTMYWYKQDSKKFLKIMFSYNNKELIINETVPNRFSPKSPDKAHLNLHINSLELGDSAVYFCASSQEFLGTGYGTGELFFGEGSRLTVL.

The J gene is TRBJ2-2, the V gene TRBV5-1; D is uncertain. V dropped 4 bases and J dropped 0 bases, with 10 bases sitting between them. The CDR3 has 15 amino acids. From germline, CDR1 is SGHRS and CDR2 YFSETQ. CDR3 protein: CASSPPLPNTGELFF. In nucleotides, the CDR3 is TGCGCCAGCAGCCCTCCTCTTCCGAACACCGGGGAGCTGTTTTTT.

The chain couples TRBV7-8 to TRBJ1-3; D perhaps matches TRBD1 (5 bases). This CDR3 contains 17 residues. From germline, CDR1 is SGHVS and CDR2 FQNEAQ. With 1 base removed from V and 4 bases from J, the gap between germline ends came to 17 bases. This chain's CDR3 is CASSLVFGGSSGNTIYF. The CDR3, as DNA: TGTGCCAGCAGCTTAGTGTTCGGGGGGTCGTCCGGAAACACCATATATTTT.

The chain recombines TRBV12-3 or TRBV12-4 with TRBJ1-2; D unresolved. The CDR3 contains 14 residues. Trimming left V 1 base short and J 4 bases short, with 10 bases between. In nucleotides, the CDR3 is TGTGCCAGCAGTTTAGTAAGACTGTCCTATGGCTACACCTTC. It specifies CASSLVRLSYGYTF.

This clonotype was seen repeatedly, ten times or more. The V call is TRBV12-3 or TRBV12-4, the J call TRBJ2-5; D unresolved. V was cut by 8 bases and J by 5 bases, with 3 bases left in between. The CDR3 totals 9 residues. The DNA for the CDR3 is TGTGCCAGCGGGGAGACCCAGTACTTC. This gives the protein CASGETQYF.

The chain employs TRBV29-1 and TRBJ2-3, with 9 bases identical to TRBD2. CDR1 SQVTM and CDR2 ANQGSEA come from the germline V gene. V trimming: 4 bases; J trimming: 2 bases; junction bases outside the gene matches: 7. There are 15 residues in the CDR3. This CDR3 is CSVALSGSDTDTQYF. The CDR3 DNA sequence: TGCAGCGTTGCTCTTAGCGGGAGTGACACAGATACGCAGTATTTT.

The genes are TRBV6-5 and TRBJ2-6; unclear D gene. V was shortened by 3 bases and J by 0 bases, with 9 bases between the two germline ends. The CDR3 is 16 residues long. The germline V gene has CDR1 MNHEY and CDR2 SVGAGI. The DNA of the CDR3 is TGTGCCAGCAGTTATGGCGGATACTCTGGGGCCAACGTCCTGACTTTC. Residues: CASSYGGYSGANVLTF.

This clonotype was seen more than once but under ten times. This chain uses TRBV7-6 with TRBJ2-3; D perhaps matches TRBD2 (5 bases). The CDR3 sequence is 15 residues long. Germline V gene sequence: CDR1 SGHVS, CDR2 FNYEAQ. V was trimmed by 3 bases and J by 1 base, leaving 11 bases between them. CDR3 sequence reads: CASSFVDGGTDTQYF. In DNA form, the CDR3 reads TGTGCCAGCAGCTTTGTTGACGGGGGCACAGATACGCAGTATTTT.

This clonotype was seen once. A junction boundary mismatches the germline segment, possibly from a read error. The chain has TRBV3-1 and TRBJ2-3; 8 bases are shared with TRBD2. Germline V lookup: CDR1 LGHDT, CDR2 YNNKEL (reference sequence). The CDR3 contains 16 residues. The CDR3 nucleotides read TGTGCCAGCAGCAAAAGACGGGGGGGCACCGTCGATACACAGTATTTT. Encoded protein: CASSKRRGGTVDTQYF.

This clonotype was counted a few times. The rearrangement links TRBV12-3 or TRBV12-4 to TRBJ2-7, with D perhaps assigned TRBD1 or TRBD2 (5 bases each). Trimming took 6 bases from V and 3 from J, leaving 15 bases between them. This CDR3 has 14 amino acids. In nucleotides, the CDR3 is TGTGCCAGCAGCCGGGACCGAGTCAACTACGAGCAGTACTTC. It yields the protein CASSRDRVNYEQYF.

The chain uses TRBV5-1 and TRBJ2-2; possibly TRBD1 for D (6 bases). With 3 bases removed from V and 7 bases from J, the gap between germline ends came to 13 bases. CDR1 and CDR2 (germline): SGHRS, YFSETQ. The CDR3 extends over 14 amino acids. CDR3 sequence reads: CASSSGTFNGELFF. The CDR3 region has the DNA TGCGCCAGCAGCTCCGGGACATTCAACGGGGAGCTGTTTTTT.

This sequence joins TRBV7-2 and TRBJ2-7, with TRBD1 as a possible D gene (6 bases). The germline V and J ends were trimmed by 5 bases and 1 base, with 15 bases remaining between them. From germline, CDR1 is SGHTA and CDR2 FQGNSA. The CDR3 runs to 15 residues. The CDR3 bases are TGTGCCAGCAGCCGCAGGGGCGTCGGATCCTACGAGCAGTACTTC. Protein sequence: CASSRRGVGSYEQYF.

In this sample, this clonotype turned up a few times. The chain carries TRBV4-2 and TRBJ1-6, with D possibly matching TRBD1 (6 bases). This CDR3 spans 16 amino acids. CDR1 and CDR2 from the germline V gene are LGHNA and YNFKEQ. The V and J ends lost 3 bases and 10 bases respectively, with 19 bases between them. The CDR3 protein is CASSQSLGTQGSPLHF. CDR3 nucleotide sequence: TGTGCCAGCAGCCAGTCGTTAGGGACTCAGGGGTCACCCCTCCACTTT.

This clonotype was recorded many times. V and J are TRBV9 and TRBJ2-5, with 13 bases lining up with TRBD2. The CDR3 is 16 residues long. V trimming: 4 bases; J trimming: 5 bases; junction bases outside the gene matches: 8. Germline V gene sequence: CDR1 SGDLS, CDR2 YYNGEE. CDR3 bases: TGTGCCAGCAGCATCACCGGGACTAGCGGGGTCGAGACCCAGTACTTC. Translating it yields CASSITGTSGVETQYF.

This clonotype occurred a few times. The CDR3 DNA reads as TGTGCCACCAGTGACCCGACAGGGGGCTCGACCTACAATGAGCAGTTCTTC. It translates to CATSDPTGGSTYNEQFF. The chain carries TRBV24-1 and TRBJ2-1, with 10 bases matching TRBD1. The CDR3 covers 17 residues. V was pared by 4 bases and J by 2 bases, with 7 bases of the junction left unmatched. Germline CDR1 is KGHDR and CDR2 is SFDVKD.

The chain employs TRBV20-1 and TRBJ2-7; 9 nucleotides agree with TRBD1. Germline trimming cut 0 bases from V and 0 bases from J; bases unmatched to any gene: 9. CDR1 DFQATT and CDR2 SNEGSKA come from the germline V gene (reference sequence). The CDR3 has 17 amino acids. The CDR3 coding sequence is TGCAGTGCTAGAGATCGGTTGGGGGGACAGGGCTCCTACGAGCAGTACTTC. Its protein product is CSARDRLGGQGSYEQYF.

This clonotype was seen many times. This chain links TRBV5-1 with TRBJ2-1, with D possibly matching TRBD2 (7 bases). The CDR3 spans 15 residues. CDR1 SGHRS and CDR2 YFSETQ come from the germline V gene. Trimming pared 4 bases from V and 1 base from J, leaving 12 bases between. Here the CDR3 reads CASSPGGASYNEQFF. CDR3 nucleotides: TGCGCCAGCAGCCCTGGGGGGGCGTCCTACAATGAGCAGTTCTTC.

This clonotype turned up a few times. The gene calls are TRBV5-1 and TRBJ2-3, with 7 bases matching TRBD2. With V trimmed by 1 base and J by 0 bases, 8 bases remained unmatched. The CDR3 runs 17 residues. CDR1 is SGHRS, CDR2 YFSETQ, per germline. CDR3 nucleotides: TGCGCCAGCAGCTTGAGGACTTCTAGCGGTAGCACAGATACGCAGTATTTT. It is translated as CASSLRTSSGSTDTQYF.